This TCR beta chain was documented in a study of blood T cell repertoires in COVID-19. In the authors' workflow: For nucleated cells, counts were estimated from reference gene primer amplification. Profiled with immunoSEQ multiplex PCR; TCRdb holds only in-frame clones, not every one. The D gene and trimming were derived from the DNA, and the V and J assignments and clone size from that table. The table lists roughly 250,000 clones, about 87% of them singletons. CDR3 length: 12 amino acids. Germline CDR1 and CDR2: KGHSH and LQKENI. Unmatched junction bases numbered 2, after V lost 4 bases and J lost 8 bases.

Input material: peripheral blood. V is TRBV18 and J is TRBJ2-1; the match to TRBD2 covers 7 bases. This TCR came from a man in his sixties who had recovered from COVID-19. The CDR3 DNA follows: TGTGCCAGCTCACTCGCGGGGGATGAGCAGTTCTTC. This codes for CASSLAGDEQFF.